The clone carrying this TCR beta chain has only a few counts. Its antigen is undetermined. V lost 7 bases to trimming and J lost 3 bases, with 10 bases between them. From germline, CDR1 is SQVTM and CDR2 ANQGSEA. The CDR3 is 11 residues long. The record originates from a study of early T cells in non-severe SARS-CoV-2 infection. In the study overall: Sequencing was performed on bulk RNA from unsorted whole blood, leaving chains unpaired. Study results and limitations: VDJdb-based matching was biased toward anti-spike CD8 responses and missed private and CD4 specificities.

Individual cDNA molecules were tagged with unique molecular identifiers, the study reported. TCRdb reanalysed the 5' RACE reads using MiXCR and keeps one entry per CDR3 protein. The table includes around 77,000 distinct CDR3 sequences, around 12% detected once. V and J are TRBV29-1 and TRBJ2-7; possible D gene TRBD1, 6 bases. This receptor was taken from an adult who was a healthcare worker with PCR-confirmed SARS-CoV-2 infection or an uninfected control (not recorded which). The donor label of this sample is uncertain. The sample consisted of whole blood, taken at baseline. The CDR3 bases are TGCAGCGCATGGACAGTCTACGAGCAGTACTTC. This codes for CSAWTVYEQYF.